These T cell receptor beta chains were read from a single sample in a study of cytomegalovirus exposure and HLA in healthy donors. The protocol was immunoSEQ multiplex PCR, while the TCRdb copy is restricted to in-frame clones and leaves out a portion. The table lists roughly 110,000 clones, approximately 80% of them singletons. The sequencing sample was made of PBMCs. Source of these receptors: a man aged 30 to 45 in good health and CMV-seropositive. The CDR3 runs from the conserved cysteine through the conserved F or W. A D gene is named only where the DNA matches it firmly. Clone size is shown for a subset of rows, as once, few, many or a class of expanded clone.

>TRBD1|TRBV5-1|NA|TRBJ1-6
CASSSNDRGGISPLHF
TGCGCCAGCAGCTCCAATGACAGGGGCGGGATTTCACCCCTCCACTTT
>NA|TRBV9|NA|TRBJ1-4
CASSDSQGSEKLFF
TGTGCCAGCAGCGATAGTCAGGGAAGCGAAAAACTGTTTTTT
>NA|TRBV2|NA|TRBJ1-6
CASSLSYNSPLHF
TGTGCCAGCAGTTTATCCTATAATTCACCCCTCCACTTT
>NA|TRBV5-4|few|TRBJ2-7
CASSLEGDENYEQYF
TGTGCCAGCAGCTTAGAGGGGGACGAAAACTACGAGCAGTACTTC
>TRBD2|TRBV14|NA|TRBJ2-1
CASSSLAGGPYNEQFF
TGTGCCAGCAGCTCCTTAGCGGGGGGGCCTTACAATGAGCAGTTCTTC
>NA|TRBV6-4|NA|TRBJ1-5
CASSEQDGNQPQHF
TGTGCCAGCAGTGAACAGGACGGAAATCAGCCCCAGCATTTT
>NA|TRBV7-9|NA|TRBJ2-2
CASSLAPGTGELFF
TGTGCCAGCAGCTTAGCGCCGGGGACCGGGGAGCTGTTTTTT
>NA|TRBV13|NA|TRBJ2-1
CASSLGGRGWYNEQFF
TGTGCCAGCAGCCTTGGGGGGCGGGGGTGGTACAATGAGCAGTTCTTC
>NA|TRBV7-9|NA|TRBJ1-4
CASSLAWDNNEKLFF
TGTGCCAGCAGCTTAGCTTGGGACAATAATGAAAAACTGTTTTTT
>NA|TRBV5-1|few|TRBJ2-5
CASSLVQSGLNQETQYF
TGCGCCAGCAGCTTGGTTCAGAGCGGCCTAAACCAAGAGACCCAGTACTTC
>TRBD1|TRBV13|few|TRBJ2-5
CASSPHWQGETQETQYF
TGTGCCAGCAGCCCCCATTGGCAGGGGGAAACCCAAGAGACCCAGTACTTC
>NA|TRBV11-2|NA|TRBJ2-7
CASSSRQWYSYEQYF
TGTGCCAGCAGCTCGAGGCAGTGGTATTCCTACGAGCAGTACTTC
>TRBD1|TRBV11-2|few|TRBJ2-7
CASRGQGMIYEQYF
TGTGCCAGCAGGGGACAGGGGATGATCTACGAGCAGTACTTC
>NA|TRBV5-1|NA|TRBJ1-6
CASSLDGQVNSPLHF
TGCGCCAGCAGCTTGGATGGTCAGGTGAATTCACCCCTCCACTTT
>TRBD2|TRBV7-8|NA|TRBJ2-5
CASSSNLAGGRLETQYF
TGTGCCAGCAGCTCCAATCTAGCGGGGGGGCGGTTAGAGACCCAGTACTTC
>NA|TRBV7-6|NA|TRBJ2-5
CASRGRWAETQYF
TGTGCCAGCAGGGGGCGGTGGGCAGAGACCCAGTACTTC
>NA|TRBV14|NA|TRBJ1-1
CASSSQGSGDTEAFF
TGTGCCAGCAGCTCACAGGGCTCGGGCGACACTGAAGCTTTCTTT
>NA|TRBV30|NA|TRBJ1-3
CARDSWAGNTIYF
TGTGCCCGGGACTCCTGGGCTGGAAACACCATATATTTT
>NA|TRBV21-1|NA|TRBJ2-7
CASSKVSSGSCTYEQYF
TGTGCCAGCAGCAAAGTATCTAGCGGGTCATGCACCTACGAGCAGTACTTC
>NA|TRBV7-2|NA|TRBJ2-3
CASSLAQGSGTQYF
TGTGCCAGCAGCTTAGCTCAGGGGAGCGGTACGCAGTATTTT
>TRBD1|TRBV2|NA|TRBJ1-3
CASSETGAPGILYF
TGTGCCAGCAGTGAAACAGGGGCACCAGGAATCCTGTATTTT
>TRBD1|TRBV7-9|NA|TRBJ1-5
CSSSLALFATGDQPQHF
TGTTCCAGCAGCTTAGCGCTATTCGCGACAGGGGACCAGCCCCAGCATTTT
>NA|TRBV5-4|few|TRBJ1-2
CASSLGHTRILGGYTF
TGTGCCAGCAGCTTAGGCCACACTAGAATCCTCGGGGGCTACACCTTC
>TRBD2|TRBV29-1|NA|TRBJ2-3
CSVDGGREWGTDTQYF
TGCAGCGTTGATGGGGGGAGGGAATGGGGCACAGATACGCAGTATTTT
>TRBD1|TRBV5-8|NA|TRBJ1-5
CASSPRDREPQHF
TGTGCCAGCAGCCCCAGGGACAGGGAGCCCCAGCATTTT
>NA|TRBV30|NA|TRBJ1-6
CAWSGGGPLHF
TGTGCCTGGAGTGGAGGGGGACCCCTCCACTTT
>NA|TRBV10-1|NA|TRBJ1-3
CASSRTTSENTIYF
TGCGCCAGCAGTCGAACAACGTCCGAAAACACCATATATTTT
>TRBD2|TRBV19|NA|TRBJ2-3
CASRMALLAGGTDTQYF
TGTGCCAGCCGCATGGCCCTTCTAGCGGGGGGCACAGATACGCAGTATTTT
>NA|TRBV5-1|NA|TRBJ2-2
CASSLEPGELFF
TGCGCCAGCAGCTTGGAGCCCGGGGAGCTGTTTTTT
>NA|TRBV5-4|NA|TRBJ2-2
CASSPGGSRRSPGELFF
TGTGCCAGCAGCCCGGGCGGCTCGAGGAGGAGCCCCGGGGAGCTGTTTTTT
>NA|TRBV29-1|NA|TRBJ2-1
CSVPTDNNEQFF
TGCAGCGTCCCTACAGACAACAATGAGCAGTTCTTC
>NA|TRBV19|NA|TRBJ2-5
CASSMMGARETQYF
TGTGCCAGTAGTATGATGGGGGCTCGGGAGACCCAGTACTTC